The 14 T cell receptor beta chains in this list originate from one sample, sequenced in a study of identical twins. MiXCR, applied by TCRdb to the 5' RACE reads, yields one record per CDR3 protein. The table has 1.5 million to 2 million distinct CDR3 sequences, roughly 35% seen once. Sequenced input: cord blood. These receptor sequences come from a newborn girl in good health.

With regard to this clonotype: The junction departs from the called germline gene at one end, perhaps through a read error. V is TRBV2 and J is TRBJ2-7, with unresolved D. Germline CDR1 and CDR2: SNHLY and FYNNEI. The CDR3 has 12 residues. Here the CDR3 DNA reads TGTGCCAGCTCGTACCTAACCTACGGGCAGTACTTC. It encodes CASSYLTYGQYF.

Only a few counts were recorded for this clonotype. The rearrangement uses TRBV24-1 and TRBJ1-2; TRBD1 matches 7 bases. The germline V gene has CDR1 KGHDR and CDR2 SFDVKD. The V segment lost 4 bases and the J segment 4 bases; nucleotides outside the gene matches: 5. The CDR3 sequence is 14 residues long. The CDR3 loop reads CATSEEAGGYGYTF. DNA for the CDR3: TGTGCCACCAGTGAGGAAGCAGGGGGCTATGGCTACACCTTC.

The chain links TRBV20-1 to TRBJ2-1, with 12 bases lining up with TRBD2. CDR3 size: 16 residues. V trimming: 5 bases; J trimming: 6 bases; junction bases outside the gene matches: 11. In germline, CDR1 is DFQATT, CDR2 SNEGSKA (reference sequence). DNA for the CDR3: TGCAGTGCTCAAACTGGCGGGGGACTAGCGGGCAATGAGCAGTTCTTC. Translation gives CSAQTGGGLAGNEQFF.

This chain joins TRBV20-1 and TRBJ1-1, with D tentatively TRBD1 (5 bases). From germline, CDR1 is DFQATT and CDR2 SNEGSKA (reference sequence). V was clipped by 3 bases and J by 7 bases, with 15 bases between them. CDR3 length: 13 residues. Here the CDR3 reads CSASESAGREAFF. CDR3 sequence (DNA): TGCAGTGCTAGTGAGTCGGCAGGGCGTGAAGCTTTCTTT.

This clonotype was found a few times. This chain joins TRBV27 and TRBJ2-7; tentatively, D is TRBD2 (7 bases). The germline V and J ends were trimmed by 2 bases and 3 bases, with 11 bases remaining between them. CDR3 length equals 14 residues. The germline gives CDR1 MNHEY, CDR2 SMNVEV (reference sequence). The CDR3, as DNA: TGTGCCAGCAGTTTAGCGGGGGCCTTCTACGAGCAGTACTTC. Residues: CASSLAGAFYEQYF.

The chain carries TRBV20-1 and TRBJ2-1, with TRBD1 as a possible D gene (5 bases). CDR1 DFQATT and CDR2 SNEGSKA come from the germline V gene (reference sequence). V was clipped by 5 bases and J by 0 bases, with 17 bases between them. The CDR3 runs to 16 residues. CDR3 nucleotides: TGCAGTGCTCCCCGTGGGGCTTTCAGCTCCTACAATGAGCAGTTCTTC. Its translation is CSAPRGAFSSYNEQFF.

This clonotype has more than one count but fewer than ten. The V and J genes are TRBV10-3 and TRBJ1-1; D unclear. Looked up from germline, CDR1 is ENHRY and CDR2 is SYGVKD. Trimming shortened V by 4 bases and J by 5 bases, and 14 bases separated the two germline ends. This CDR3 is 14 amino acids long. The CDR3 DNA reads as TGTGCCATCAGTGGAAGTATACCTCGTACTGAAGCTTTCTTT. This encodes CAISGSIPRTEAFF.

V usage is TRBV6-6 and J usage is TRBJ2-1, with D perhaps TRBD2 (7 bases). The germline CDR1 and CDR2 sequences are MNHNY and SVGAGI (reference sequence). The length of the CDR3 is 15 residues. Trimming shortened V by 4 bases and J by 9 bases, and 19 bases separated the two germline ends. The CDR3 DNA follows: TGTGCCAGCAGTTTGCAGGCGGGGGCGGATGGTGAGCAGTTCTTC. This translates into CASSLQAGADGEQFF.

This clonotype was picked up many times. The chain's CDR3 is CASSYDSQPQHF. In nucleotides, the CDR3 is TGTGCCAGCAGTTACGACAGTCAGCCCCAGCATTTT. The chain combines TRBV6-6 with TRBJ1-5; perhaps TRBD1 as D (5 bases). In germline, CDR1 is MNHNY, CDR2 SVGAGI (reference sequence). V was cut by 2 bases and J by 6 bases, with 5 bases left in between. The CDR3 is 12 residues long.

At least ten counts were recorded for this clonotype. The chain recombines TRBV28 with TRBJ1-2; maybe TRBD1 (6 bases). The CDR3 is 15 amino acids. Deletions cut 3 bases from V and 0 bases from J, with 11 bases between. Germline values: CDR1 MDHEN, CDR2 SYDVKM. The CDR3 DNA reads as TGTGCCAGCAGTTTCCCCGGGACAACTAACTATGGCTACACCTTC. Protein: CASSFPGTTNYGYTF.

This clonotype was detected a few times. In nucleotides, the CDR3 is TGTGCCAGCAGCTTAGAGGCCCGGAGCTCCTACAATGAGCAGTTCTTC. It encodes CASSLEARSSYNEQFF. The chain carries TRBV7-2 and TRBJ2-1; D is ambiguous. This CDR3 has 16 residues. The germline CDR1 and CDR2 sequences are SGHTA and FQGNSA. Between the trimmed V and J ends, which lost 1 base and 0 bases, there was a span of 10 bases.

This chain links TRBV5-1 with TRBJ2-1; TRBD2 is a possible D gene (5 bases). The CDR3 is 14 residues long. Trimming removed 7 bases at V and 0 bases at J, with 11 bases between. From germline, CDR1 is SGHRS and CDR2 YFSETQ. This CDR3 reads CASGRESSYNEQFF. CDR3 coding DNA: TGCGCCAGCGGACGGGAAAGCTCCTACAATGAGCAGTTCTTC.

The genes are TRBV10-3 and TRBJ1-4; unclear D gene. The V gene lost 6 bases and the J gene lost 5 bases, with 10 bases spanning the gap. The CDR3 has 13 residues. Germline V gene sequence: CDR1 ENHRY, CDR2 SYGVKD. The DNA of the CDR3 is TGTGCCATCAGCGAGCCAGACAATGAAAAACTGTTTTTT. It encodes CAISEPDNEKLFF.

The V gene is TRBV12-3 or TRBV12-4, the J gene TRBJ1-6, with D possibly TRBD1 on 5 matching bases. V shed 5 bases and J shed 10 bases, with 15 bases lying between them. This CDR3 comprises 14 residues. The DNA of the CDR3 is TGTGCCAGCAGTACCGCGGGACGGAGGTCACCCCTCCACTTT. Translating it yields CASSTAGRRSPLHF.